One and the same sample provided the 30 T cell receptor beta chains below, sequenced in a study of T cells in Graves' hyperthyroidism and ophthalmopathy. The source material, RNA transcripts, was used to amplify TCR beta CDR3 regions. A first-round RT-PCR of the TCR CDR3 used the HTBI primer set. TCRdb re-called the multiplex PCR reads through MiXCR, storing one row per CDR3 protein. The table shows more than 300,000 distinct CDR3 sequences, with roughly a sixth occurring only once. Sequencing used blood. Receptors originate from a woman in her thirties with Graves' hyperthyroidism that later progressed to Graves' ophthalmopathy.

This clonotype has at least ten counts. The chain uses TRBV6-1 and TRBJ2-3, with 11 nucleotides matching TRBD2. This CDR3 comprises 18 residues. The V segment lost 3 bases and the J segment 0 bases; nucleotides outside the gene matches: 8. Germline values: CDR1 MNHNS, CDR2 SASEGT. The CDR3 reads CASSEAPSGRRSTDTQYF. The CDR3, as DNA: TGTGCCAGCAGTGAGGCTCCTAGCGGGAGGAGAAGCACAGATACGCAGTATTTT.

Many counts were recorded for this clonotype. V is TRBV27 and J is TRBJ2-4; D not certain. The CDR3 spans 13 residues. The V gene lost 6 bases and the J gene lost 0 bases, with 6 bases spanning the gap. Per the germline V gene, CDR1 is MNHEY and CDR2 is SMNVEV (reference sequence). CDR3 loop: CASRGVAKNIQYF. In nucleotides, the CDR3 is TGTGCCAGCAGAGGAGTAGCCAAAAACATTCAGTACTTC.

This chain joins TRBV4-1 and TRBJ2-1; 8 bases line up with TRBD2. This CDR3 has 12 residues. Losses at the gene ends were 4 bases for V and 9 bases for J; bases not matched to a gene: 2. Germline values: CDR1 MGHRA, CDR2 YSYEKL. The CDR3 loop is CASSLSGIEQFF. The CDR3, as DNA: TGCGCCAGCAGCCTTAGCGGGATTGAGCAGTTCTTC.

This clonotype showed up many times. The chain couples TRBV2 to TRBJ1-2; TRBD1 aligns across 7 bases. The CDR3 totals 14 residues. Germline lookup yields CDR1 SNHLY and CDR2 FYNNEI. V was pared by 6 bases and J by 6 bases, with 10 bases of the junction left unmatched. This CDR3 is CASRGDSLPDGYTF. For the CDR3, the DNA is TGTGCCAGCAGGGGGGACAGCCTACCTGATGGCTACACCTTC.

This clonotype has at least ten counts. The chain employs TRBV27 and TRBJ2-1, with D perhaps TRBD1 or TRBD2 (5 bases each). The V end lost 3 bases, the J end lost 11 bases, and 17 bases lay between the germline ends. Germline-derived CDR1 and CDR2 are MNHEY and SMNVEV (reference sequence). The CDR3 has 14 amino acids. DNA for the CDR3: TGTGCCAGCAGTTTTGGGGCAGGGAGTAATCAGCAGTTCTTC. This sequence encodes CASSFGAGSNQQFF.

On this clonotype: One base away lies a much larger clone, so this may be a sequencing read error. V gene TRBV2 combines with J gene TRBJ1-1; no clear D. The length of the CDR3 is 19 residues. Germline CDR1 and CDR2: SNHLY and FYNNEI. The V and J ends lost 0 bases and 2 bases respectively, with 22 bases between them. CDR3 nucleotide sequence: TGTGCCAGCAGTGAAGCGCTTCATCTTTTGTCGAGGGAAAACACTGAAGCTTTCTTT. Amino acids: CASSEALHLLSRENTEAFF.

The chain joins TRBV7-2 to TRBJ2-7, with D possibly being TRBD2 (6 bases). This CDR3 has 13 residues. Trimming removed 5 bases at V and 4 bases at J, with 12 bases between. The germline CDR1 and CDR2 sequences are SGHTA and FQGNSA. CDR3 residues: CASSPPGEYEQYF. DNA for the CDR3: TGTGCCAGCAGCCCTCCGGGGGAATACGAGCAGTACTTC.

This clonotype has ten or more counts. The chain uses TRBV29-1 and TRBJ2-1, with a possible D match to TRBD1 (5 bases). The germline V gene has CDR1 SQVTM and CDR2 ANQGSEA. V was shortened by 7 bases and J by 7 bases, with 14 bases between the two germline ends. CDR3 size: 12 residues. The CDR3 loop is CSGETAMNEQFF. CDR3 nucleotides: TGCAGCGGAGAGACAGCCATGAATGAGCAGTTCTTC.

This clonotype was seen ten or more times. The V gene is TRBV27, the J gene TRBJ2-7, with 10 bases matching TRBD1. The CDR3 length is 15 residues. Unmatched junction bases numbered 9, after V lost 5 bases and J lost 5 bases. Germline values: CDR1 MNHEY, CDR2 SMNVEV (reference sequence). DNA for the CDR3: TGTGCCAGCAGTGCGATGGGACAGGGGAAACACGAGCAGTACTTC. Translating gives CASSAMGQGKHEQYF.

This clonotype was recorded once. With a much larger clone just one base away, this may be a read error. This chain connects TRBV12-3 or TRBV12-4 to TRBJ2-7; no clear D gene. The CDR3 consists of 12 residues. V was pared by 5 bases and J by 3 bases, with 8 bases between. This chain's CDR3 is CASSRDYYEQYF. CDR3 DNA: TGTGCCAGCAGTCGAGATTACTACGAGCAGTACTTC.

This clonotype came up many times. CDR3 residues: CATSDETGSGHIRGGYTF. CDR3 bases: TGTGCCACCAGTGATGAGACAGGGTCGGGACACATACGAGGTGGCTACACCTTC. J is TRBJ1-2 and V is TRBV24-1; TRBD1 aligns across 7 bases. CDR3 length equals 18 residues. Unmatched junction bases numbered 19, after V lost 3 bases and J lost 7 bases. In germline, CDR1 is KGHDR, CDR2 SFDVKD.

This clonotype was observed a handful of times. The chain recombines TRBV2 with TRBJ1-1, with TRBD1 matching 9 bases. The CDR3 length is 16 residues. V trimming: 4 bases; J trimming: 0 bases; junction bases outside the gene matches: 6. Germline CDR1 reads SNHLY; CDR2 reads FYNNEI. This chain's CDR3 is CASSARDRGLNTEAFF. CDR3 DNA: TGTGCCAGCAGTGCCCGCGACAGGGGGTTGAACACTGAAGCTTTCTTT. Based on the CDR3 plus reference TRBV2 and TRBJ1-1, the full variable domain is EPEVTQTPSHQVTQMGQEVILRCVPISNHLYFYWYRQILGQKVEFLVSFYNNEISEKSEIFDDQFSVERPDGSNFTLKIRSTKLEDSAMYFCASSARDRGLNTEAFFGQGTRLTVV.

V and J are TRBV19 and TRBJ2-2; 10 bases agree with TRBD2. The CDR3 consists of 16 residues. V shed 5 bases, J shed 1 base, and the junction held 4 bases outside the gene matches. Germline CDR1 reads LNHDA; CDR2 reads SQIVND (reference sequence). CDR3: CASSSSGGENTGELFF. For the CDR3, the DNA is TGTGCCAGTAGTTCTAGCGGGGGCGAGAACACCGGGGAGCTGTTTTTT.

This clonotype was counted between two and nine times. The chain links TRBV7-2 to TRBJ2-3, with 11 positions matching TRBD1. V lost 5 bases, J lost 0 bases, and 4 bases stayed unmatched. Germline V gene lookup returns CDR1 SGHTA and CDR2 FQGNSA. The CDR3 loop spans 16 amino acids. CDR3 sequence reads: CASSIGTGGSTDTQYF. As DNA, the CDR3 is TGTGCCAGCAGCATCGGGACAGGGGGAAGCACAGATACGCAGTATTTT.

This clonotype was counted many times. In nucleotides, the CDR3 is TGTGCCAGCAGACTGGGGACAGGGGGCGCGGGCCCTCAGGAGACCCAGTACTTC. Translating it yields CASRLGTGGAGPQETQYF. The rearrangement joins TRBV28 to TRBJ2-5, with 12 positions matching TRBD1. J gave up 5 bases and V 6 bases, and 16 bases lay outside the gene matches. CDR3 length: 18 residues. CDR1 is MDHEN and CDR2 is SYDVKM in the germline V gene.

As concerns this clonotype: This may stem from a read error, because a much larger clone lies one nucleotide away. Since the CDR3 does not end with the conserved phenylalanine or tryptophan, this likely comes from a read error. The chain uses TRBV20-1 and TRBJ2-3; 13 bases fit TRBD2. Per the germline V gene, CDR1 is DFQATT and CDR2 is SNEGSKA (reference sequence). CDR3 size: 16 residues. V lost 6 bases and J lost 2; bases outside the gene matches: 8. In nucleotides, the CDR3 is TGCAGTGCCCCCGGACTAGCGGGGGCCAACACAGATACGCAGTATGTT. Its translation: CSAPGLAGANTDTQYV.

In its sample, this clonotype was seen many times. V and J are TRBV5-6 and TRBJ2-2; D remains ambiguous. Trimming took 0 bases from V and 1 from J, leaving 13 bases between them. Germline CDR1 and CDR2: SGHDT and YYEEEE. The CDR3 sequence is 17 residues long. The CDR3 coding sequence is TGTGCCAGCAGCTTGGCTGTTTGGCAGCAGAACACCGGGGAGCTGTTTTTT. This encodes CASSLAVWQQNTGELFF. Supplemented by reference TRBV5-6 and TRBJ2-2, the full variable domain reads DAGVTQSPTHLIKTRGQQVTLRCSPKSGHDTVSWYQQALGQGPQFIFQYYEEEERQRGNFPDRFSGHQFPNYSSELNVNALLLGDSALYLCASSLAVWQQNTGELFFGEGSRLTVL.

This clonotype has only a few counts. The junction differs from germline at one of its ends, possibly a read error. The chain is built from TRBV6-2 or TRBV6-3 and TRBJ2-1; the match to TRBD2 covers 9 bases. CDR1 MNHEY and CDR2 SVGEGT come from the germline V gene. There are 17 residues in the CDR3. CDR3 coding DNA: TGTGCCAGCAGTTACACCACGTATGCGGGGGGGCGCAATGAGCAGTCCTTC. Its translation: CASSYTTYAGGRNEQSF.

A note on this clonotype: The junction and the germline gene differ at one end; a read error may be behind it. The chain employs TRBV28 and TRBJ1-1; a weak D match, TRBD1 (5 bases). The CDR3 runs 16 residues. The germline V gene has CDR1 MDHEN and CDR2 SYDVKM. The CDR3: CAGSLIPGVGSTEAFF. The CDR3 DNA reads as TGTGCCGGCAGTTTGATCCCGGGGGTTGGGAGCACTGAAGCTTTCTTT. Based on the CDR3 plus reference TRBV28 and TRBJ1-1, the full variable domain is DVKVTQSSRYLVKRTGEKVFLECVQDMDHENMFWYRQDPGLGLRLIYFSYDVKMKEKGDIPEGYSVSREKKERFSLILESASTNQTSMYLCAGSLIPGVGSTEAFFGQGTRLTVV.

This clonotype has at least ten counts. This rearrangement joins TRBV5-1 to TRBJ1-1; no definite D call. The CDR3 totals 13 residues. With 0 bases removed from V and 2 bases from J, the gap between germline ends came to 5 bases. Looked up from germline, CDR1 is SGHRS and CDR2 is YFSETQ. The CDR3 coding sequence is TGCGCCAGCAGCTTGGAGGGTAACACTGAAGCTTTCTTT. Translating it yields CASSLEGNTEAFF.

The rearrangement joins TRBV29-1 to TRBJ2-3; 11 nucleotides match TRBD1. The ends lost 6 bases at V and 4 bases at J; junction bases unmatched: 12. The CDR3 runs to 16 residues. Germline CDR1 SQVTM, CDR2 ANQGSEA. The DNA of the CDR3 is TGCAGCGTCGAAATGCCGGGACAGGGGGTTTCAGATACGCAGTATTTT. Protein: CSVEMPGQGVSDTQYF.

This clonotype was counted ten times or more. The V and J genes are TRBV19 and TRBJ1-1; 7 bases agree with TRBD1. Germline CDR1 reads LNHDA; CDR2 reads SQIVND (reference sequence). This CDR3 has 16 amino acids. After removal of 4 bases from V and 0 bases from J, the junction contained 8 bases not matched to a gene. This CDR3 reads CASSRRTGLMNTEAFF. As DNA, the CDR3 is TGTGCCAGTAGTAGGAGGACAGGACTTATGAACACTGAAGCTTTCTTT.

Details on this clonotype: Lacking the conserved final phenylalanine or tryptophan, this CDR3 likely reflects a read error. The genes are TRBV6-1 and TRBJ1-5; D is unclear. Germline CDR1 MNHNS, CDR2 SASEGT. V dropped 11 bases and J dropped 1 base, with 9 bases sitting between them. This CDR3 contains 12 residues. CDR3: CAQILSNQPQHY. DNA of the CDR3: TGTGCCCAGATCCTAAGCAATCAGCCCCAGCATTAT.

In this sample, this clonotype turned up many times. The chain has TRBV6-5 and TRBJ1-5, with D perhaps matching TRBD1 (5 bases). V dropped 0 bases and J dropped 2 bases, with 8 bases sitting between them. This CDR3 spans 15 amino acids. Germline CDR1 MNHEY, CDR2 SVGAGI. CDR3 DNA: TGTGCCAGCAGTTACTCGCCGACAGGCAATCAGCCCCAGCATTTT. Amino acid sequence: CASSYSPTGNQPQHF.

In this sample, this clonotype turned up a few times. The V call is TRBV18, the J call TRBJ1-1; D might be TRBD1 (6 bases). The germline CDR1 and CDR2 sequences are KGHSH and LQKENI. This CDR3 comprises 13 residues. The germline V and J ends were trimmed by 4 bases and 3 bases, with 9 bases remaining between them. In DNA, the CDR3 is TGTGCCAGCTCACTCGGACAGTACACTGAAGCTTTCTTT. This sequence encodes CASSLGQYTEAFF.

The chain links TRBV18 to TRBJ2-7; D gene unclear. The V end was cut by 0 bases, the J end by 4 bases, with 13 bases between. Germline CDR1 is KGHSH and CDR2 is LQKENI. This CDR3 has 15 residues. This CDR3 reads CASSPPEGFRYEQYF. The CDR3 bases are TGTGCCAGCTCACCACCAGAAGGGTTTAGATACGAGCAGTACTTC.

This chain connects TRBV5-5 to TRBJ2-4; maybe TRBD2 (7 bases). The CDR3 runs 17 residues. Deletions cut 4 bases from V and 0 bases from J, with 17 bases between. Germline lookup yields CDR1 SGHKS and CDR2 YYEKEE (reference sequence). The CDR3 loop reads CASSGEGGFRAKNIQYF. In DNA, the CDR3 is TGTGCCAGCAGCGGGGAGGGGGGGTTTCGAGCCAAAAACATTCAGTACTTC.

V and J are TRBV10-2 and TRBJ2-1; D uncertain. In germline, CDR1 is WSHSY, CDR2 SAAADI. This CDR3 has 14 amino acids. Trimming cost V 7 bases and J 2 bases, with 12 bases left between them. CDR3 sequence (DNA): TGCGCCAGCAAGACTCCTACAACCTACAATGAGCAGTTCTTC. This sequence encodes CASKTPTTYNEQFF.

This clonotype was observed many times. The rearrangement uses TRBV7-2 and TRBJ1-1; D perhaps matches TRBD1 (6 bases). The CDR3 length is 15 residues. Germline CDR1 and CDR2: SGHTA and FQGNSA. V was clipped by 4 bases and J by 5 bases, with 17 bases between them. CDR3 residues: CASSYPAGQGTEAFF. The CDR3 DNA is TGTGCCAGCAGCTACCCCGCAGGGCAGGGGACTGAAGCTTTCTTT.

This clonotype was seen repeatedly, ten times or more. V usage is TRBV7-9 and J usage is TRBJ2-5; 8 nucleotides match TRBD2. This CDR3 contains 18 residues. V lost 2 bases to trimming and J lost 1 base; unmatched junction nucleotides: 12. Germline V gene data show CDR1 as SEHNR and CDR2 as FQNEAQ (reference sequence). CDR3 residues: CASSLLPAGEVGQETQYF. As DNA, the CDR3 is TGTGCCAGCAGCTTATTGCCAGCGGGAGAGGTTGGCCAAGAGACCCAGTACTTC.